These T cell receptor beta chains were read from a single sample in a study of blood T cell repertoires in COVID-19. Data came from immunoSEQ multiplex PCR; TCRdb stores just in-frame clones and leaves some out. The sample lists some 210,000 clones; roughly 90% were seen once. The material sequenced was PBMCs or T cells enriched from blood (not recorded which). These receptors were collected from a man between 18 and 29 years old with acute COVID-19. Both conserved end residues are part of each CDR3. Each record gives: CDR3 DNA, CDR3 protein, D gene, clone size, J gene, V gene. A D gene is named only where the DNA matches it firmly. Clone size is given for some rows only: seen once, a few or many times, or a class if the clone is expanded.

TGTGCCAGCAGTTCCGGGACAGGGGCCCCGTTTTTT | CASSSGTGAPFF | TRBD1 | once | TRBJ1-4 | TRBV28
TGTGCCAGCAGCTTGACTAGCGGGAGAGCATCAGATACGCAGTATTTT | CASSLTSGRASDTQYF | TRBD2 | - | TRBJ2-3 | TRBV27
TGTGCCAGCAGCCTACGGGGGACAGGAGCCTCCTACGAGCAGTACTTC | CASSLRGTGASYEQYF | TRBD1 | few | TRBJ2-7 | TRBV7-6
TGCGCCAGCAGCTTAACAGGGACGGTCGACGAGCAGTACTTC | CASSLTGTVDEQYF | - | once | TRBJ2-7 | TRBV5-1
TGTGCCAGCAGCTTAGTGGGGGGGACAAAGAGCTCCTACGAGCAGTACTTC | CASSLVGGTKSSYEQYF | - | - | TRBJ2-7 | TRBV11-2
TGTGCCAGCAGCTTCATTTCCGGGACTAGAACCTACGAGCAGTACTTC | CASSFISGTRTYEQYF | TRBD2 | once | TRBJ2-7 | TRBV5-6
TGTGCCAGCAGTTTTAACAGGGGTGGCAATCAGCCCCAGCATTTT | CASSFNRGGNQPQHF | TRBD1 | - | TRBJ1-5 | TRBV7-8
TGTGCCAGCAGCTGGCAGGGGGCCAATGAGCAGTTCTTC | CASSWQGANEQFF | TRBD1 | - | TRBJ2-1 | TRBV7-6
TGTGCCAGCAGTTTGGTGGGACAGGGAAATAATCAGCCCCAGCATTTT | CASSLVGQGNNQPQHF | TRBD1 | once | TRBJ1-5 | TRBV28
TGTGCCAGAAGCTTGGGACTAGCGGAGAACTCTGGGGCCAACGTCCTGACTTTC | CARSLGLAENSGANVLTF | TRBD2 | once | TRBJ2-6 | TRBV5-3
TGTGCCAGCAGTTCGCTACCGGGACAGGCGGGGCAGCCCCAGCATTTT | CASSSLPGQAGQPQHF | TRBD1 | - | TRBJ1-5 | TRBV6-5
TGTGCCAGCACTACCATGGGGAGGACACTCGTCCAAGAGACCCAGTACTTC | CASTTMGRTLVQETQYF | - | once | TRBJ2-5 | TRBV28
TGTGCCAGCAGAGGACAGGGCCAAAACATTCAGTACTTC | CASRGQGQNIQYF | TRBD1 | - | TRBJ2-4 | TRBV28
TGTGCCAGCAGTGAACGACTAGCGGGACGCGATGAGCAGTTCTTC | CASSERLAGRDEQFF | TRBD2 | - | TRBJ2-1 | TRBV2
TGTGCCAGCACTCTCTCCGGTAGCATGAACACTGAAGCTTTCTTT | CASTLSGSMNTEAFF | - | - | TRBJ1-1 | TRBV28
TGTGCCTGGAGGGCGGGACAGGGGGAATCAGATACGCAGTATTTT | CAWRAGQGESDTQYF | TRBD1 | - | TRBJ2-3 | TRBV30